This T cell receptor beta chain was sequenced during a study of control samples from healthy donors and cancer patients. Produced via immunoSEQ multiplex PCR; TCRdb's table is partial and in-frame only. The sample has fewer than 120,000 clones; 88% are singletons. The CDR3 has 12 amino acids. CDR1 is SGHNT and CDR2 is YENEEA in the germline V gene. Between the trimmed V and J ends, which lost 5 bases and 3 bases, there was a span of 7 bases. The V gene is TRBV11-3, the J gene TRBJ2-5; D remains ambiguous. Input material: PBMCs. This receptor was taken from an older woman with lung cancer. For the CDR3, the DNA is TGTGCCAGCAGCCCGGAAGAAGAGACCCAGTACTTC. Translation: CASSPEEETQYF.